The 7 T cell receptor beta chains below all came from one sample that was sequenced in a study of shared clonotypes between healthy human individuals. Naive-designated CD8 cells lacked CD45RO, were positively enriched for CCR7, and omitted terminally differentiated effector memory CD45RA+ cells. The assay was immunoSEQ multiplex PCR, and TCRdb's table has in-frame clones only and misses some. The sample lists about 2.2 million clones, just over 90% seen once, with approximately 1.6% in the top ten. Source material: naive CD8+ T cells from PBMCs. These receptors came from a man between 18 and 35 years old in good health. Some clones in this sample may be carry-over from other donors' samples.

V is TRBV19 and J is TRBJ1-4, with D perhaps matching TRBD1 (5 bases). Between the trimmed V and J ends, which lost 7 bases and 6 bases, there was a span of 12 bases. This CDR3 has 13 amino acids. Germline CDR1 is LNHDA and CDR2 is SQIVND (reference sequence). CDR3 region: CASTFRGYEKLFF. Here the CDR3 DNA reads TGTGCCAGTACATTCCGGGGGTATGAAAAACTGTTTTTT.

The J gene is TRBJ1-3, the V gene TRBV4-3; 7 bases match TRBD1. Trimming took 2 bases from V and 5 from J; bases not matched to a gene: 6. The length of the CDR3 is 15 residues. Germline CDR1 LGHNA, CDR2 YSLEER. CDR3 coding DNA: TGCGCCAGCAGCCAACGACAGGGCGGACGAAACACCATATATTTT. This sequence encodes CASSQRQGGRNTIYF.

This clone was recorded only once. The rearrangement uses TRBV19 and TRBJ2-1; 7 nucleotides match TRBD2. The V gene end was trimmed by 0 bases and the J gene end by 7 bases; junction bases not matched to a gene: 6. Germline values: CDR1 LNHDA, CDR2 SQIVND (reference sequence). This CDR3 is 15 amino acids long. CDR3 protein: CASSIEREFRNEQFF. Here the CDR3 DNA reads TGTGCCAGTAGTATAGAGCGGGAGTTTCGTAATGAGCAGTTCTTC.

This clone has more than one count but fewer than ten. V and J are TRBV20-1 and TRBJ1-1; the D is unclear. The CDR3 has 11 residues. Germline CDR1 is DFQATT and CDR2 is SNEGSKA (reference sequence). With 5 bases removed from V and 5 bases from J, the gap between germline ends came to 9 bases. The CDR3 spells CSAGVGTEAFF. CDR3 nucleotide sequence: TGCAGTGCTGGGGTAGGGACTGAAGCTTTCTTT.

The rearrangement uses TRBV7-3 and TRBJ1-1, with no clear D. In germline, CDR1 is SGHTA, CDR2 FQGTGA. The V gene lost 2 bases and the J gene lost 0 bases, with 10 bases spanning the gap. The CDR3 covers 15 residues. CDR3 coding DNA: TGTGCCAGCAGCTTAGACGGGTCCATGAACACTGAAGCTTTCTTT. As protein: CASSLDGSMNTEAFF.

J is TRBJ2-3 and V is TRBV18; 12 bases align to TRBD2. The J segment lost 0 bases and the V segment lost 0 bases, leaving 7 bases of the junction unmatched. Germline V lookup: CDR1 KGHSH, CDR2 LQKENI. The length of the CDR3 is 19 residues. The CDR3, as DNA: TGTGCCAGCTCACCACCGTTCCTAGCGGGAGGGATTAGCACAGATACGCAGTATTTT. This sequence encodes CASSPPFLAGGISTDTQYF.

The V call is TRBV28, the J call TRBJ2-1, with D unresolved. The CDR3 extends over 15 amino acids. CDR1 and CDR2 (germline): MDHEN, SYDVKM. Trimming removed 10 bases from V and 0 bases from J, with 16 bases in between. CDR3 bases: TGTGCCACCCGAGTCGGCCGATTCTCCTACAATGAGCAGTTCTTC. This encodes CATRVGRFSYNEQFF.